One and the same sample provided the 5 T cell receptor beta chains below, sequenced in a study of blood T cell repertoires in COVID-19. Only in-frame clones appear in the TCRdb table, and some are missing; sequencing was by immunoSEQ multiplex PCR. Of 150,000 to 200,000 clones in the sample, 81% were seen once. Source material: peripheral blood. These receptors were collected from a woman older than 75 with COVID-19, enrolled during active disease.

This chain links TRBV7-2 with TRBJ2-3, with 7 bases that match TRBD1. The CDR3 consists of 14 residues. Germline values: CDR1 SGHTA, CDR2 FQGNSA. The V segment lost 6 bases and the J segment 2 bases; nucleotides outside the gene matches: 5. CDR3 sequence: CASSPQGFTDTQYF. Written as DNA, the CDR3 is TGTGCCAGCAGTCCACAGGGGTTCACAGATACGCAGTATTTT.

This chain uses TRBV5-4 with TRBJ2-7; 7 bases are shared with TRBD2. The V and J ends lost 0 bases and 3 bases, in that order; junction bases with no gene match: 15. The length of the CDR3 is 18 residues. Germline V gene sequence: CDR1 SGHNT, CDR2 YYREEE (reference sequence). As DNA, the CDR3 is TGTGCCAGCAGCTTGGTGACTAGCAGGGCGGAGGGGAGCTACGAGCAGTACTTC. Amino acids: CASSLVTSRAEGSYEQYF.

J is TRBJ2-3 and V is TRBV2, with D tentatively TRBD2 (5 bases). V lost 1 base and J lost 2, with 7 bases in between. Germline lookup yields CDR1 SNHLY and CDR2 FYNNEI. The CDR3 extends over 14 amino acids. The CDR3: CASSEERYTDTQYF. CDR3 DNA: TGTGCCAGCAGTGAAGAGCGGTACACAGATACGCAGTATTTT.

This clone was counted at least ten times. V gene TRBV28 combines with J gene TRBJ2-7; TRBD1 matches 7 bases. Germline V lookup: CDR1 MDHEN, CDR2 SYDVKM. Unmatched junction bases numbered 10, after V lost 5 bases and J lost 0 bases. The CDR3 totals 16 residues. In DNA form, the CDR3 reads TGTGCCAGCAGTCCGCCCGACAGGGAATACTCCTACGAGCAGTACTTC. Protein: CASSPPDREYSYEQYF.

This clone was observed many times. This sequence joins TRBV19 and TRBJ2-1, with 7 bases aligning to TRBD1. The CDR3 is 15 amino acids. J gave up 3 bases and V 10 bases, and 12 bases lay outside the gene matches. From germline, CDR1 is LNHDA and CDR2 SQIVND (reference sequence). The CDR3 sequence is CATSLGGLVYNEQFF. The DNA of the CDR3 is TGTGCCACCTCCCTAGGGGGCCTCGTCTACAATGAGCAGTTCTTC.